Following are 27 T cell receptor beta chains from one sample sequenced in a study of HIV-infected patients and healthy controls. The repertoire came from unfractionated whole blood and reflected all unsorted peripheral T cells. cDNA was made from roughly 500 ng RNA using alpha and beta constant primers. Using multiplexing indices, alpha and beta chain libraries were generated apart by chain-specific third strand synthesis. TCRdb re-analysed the 5' RACE reads in MiXCR, keeping a single row per CDR3 protein. The table lists 9,500 or so distinct CDR3 sequences, about 5% of them singletons. This material consisted of blood, taken before antiretroviral therapy. The source of these receptors is an adult with HIV infection.

In its sample, this clonotype was seen many times. The chain employs TRBV28 and TRBJ2-4; the D gene could be TRBD1 or TRBD2 (6 bases each). Germline CDR1 and CDR2: MDHEN and SYDVKM. The V and J ends lost 2 bases and 1 base respectively, with 15 bases between them. The CDR3 contains 17 residues. CDR3 loop: CASSLGGLLGAKNIQYF. The CDR3 bases are TGTGCCAGCAGTTTAGGGGGGCTTCTAGGGGCCAAAAACATTCAGTACTTC.

This clonotype was recorded a few times. Here the CDR3 DNA reads TGTGCCAGCAGCTTAGGCGGGGGCCCCTACGAGCAGTACTTC. This sequence encodes CASSLGGGPYEQYF. The chain is built from TRBV7-2 and TRBJ2-7; D possibly corresponds to TRBD2 (7 bases). The V end was cut by 1 base, the J end by 2 bases, with 9 bases between. Germline-derived CDR1 and CDR2 are SGHTA and FQGNSA. The CDR3 extends over 14 amino acids.

This clonotype is large by share. V usage is TRBV2 and J usage is TRBJ2-3; 10 bases are shared with TRBD2. Germline V gives CDR1 SNHLY, CDR2 FYNNEI. After removal of 2 bases from V and 6 bases from J, the junction contained 11 bases not matched to a gene. The CDR3 extends over 17 amino acids. The CDR3 coding sequence is TGTGCCAGCAGTGAACTAGCGGGGGATCCGACTAGGGATACGCAGTATTTT. Amino acid sequence: CASSELAGDPTRDTQYF.

The table lists this clonotype with many counts. The V and J genes are TRBV11-2 and TRBJ1-1, with D possibly being TRBD1 (5 bases). Germline V gives CDR1 SGHAT, CDR2 FQNNGV. This CDR3 region has 17 residues. Trimming shortened V by 1 base and J by 1 base, and 16 bases separated the two germline ends. The CDR3 sequence is CASSLVPQRGSNTEAFF. The CDR3 bases are TGTGCCAGCAGCTTAGTTCCCCAGAGGGGCTCGAACACTGAAGCTTTCTTT.

This clonotype was recorded at least ten times. The chain has TRBV28 and TRBJ2-3; 7 bases agree with TRBD1. With V trimmed by 3 bases and J by 4 bases, 16 bases remained unmatched. This CDR3 comprises 18 residues. The germline V gene encodes CDR1 MDHEN and CDR2 SYDVKM. In DNA, the CDR3 is TGTGCCAGCAGTTTCCCCCTCGACAGGGCGAAGAAGGCAGATACGCAGTATTTT. Amino acids: CASSFPLDRAKKADTQYF.

By share of the sample, this clonotype is medium-sized. The chain has TRBV20-1 and TRBJ1-6, with D possibly being TRBD1 (5 bases). Per the germline V gene, CDR1 is DFQATT and CDR2 is SNEGSKA (reference sequence). V lost 0 bases and J lost 4, with 16 bases in between. The CDR3 contains 17 residues. CDR3 bases: TGCAGTGCTAGAGATCCTGAGAAGGGGCTTTATAATTCACCCCTCCACTTT. It codes for CSARDPEKGLYNSPLHF.

This clonotype is medium-sized in the sample. This rearrangement joins TRBV24-1 to TRBJ2-2, with D tentatively TRBD2 (5 bases). The V gene lost 0 bases and the J gene lost 3 bases, with 10 bases spanning the gap. The germline V gene has CDR1 KGHDR and CDR2 SFDVKD. The CDR3 is 16 residues long. The CDR3 protein is CATSDLAGSDTGELFF. The DNA of the CDR3 is TGTGCCACCAGTGATTTGGCGGGCTCGGACACCGGGGAGCTGTTTTTT.

This clonotype appeared a few times. The chain recombines TRBV6-1 with TRBJ1-6; no clear D gene. Germline assignment: CDR1 MNHNS and CDR2 SASEGT. This CDR3 has 15 amino acids. V lost 5 bases, J lost 8 bases, and 16 bases lay in between. CDR3 DNA sequence: TGTGCCAGCAGTCTACAAGGCCCCCGGGATTCACCCCTCCACTTT. Protein: CASSLQGPRDSPLHF.

This clonotype showed up many times. The V and J genes are TRBV2 and TRBJ2-7; the match to TRBD2 covers 9 bases. Germline V gives CDR1 SNHLY, CDR2 FYNNEI. CDR3 length equals 16 residues. The V gene end was trimmed by 0 bases and the J gene end by 2 bases; junction bases not matched to a gene: 5. The CDR3 DNA sequence: TGTGCCAGCAGTGAAGCCCCAGCGGGGGGTACCTACGAGCAGTACTTC. It translates to CASSEAPAGGTYEQYF.

This clonotype is hyperexpanded (1% or more) in the sample. The rearrangement uses TRBV20-1 and TRBJ2-7, with D uncertain. The CDR3 length is 13 residues. Trimming took 0 bases from V and 5 from J, leaving 11 bases between them. CDR1 is DFQATT and CDR2 is SNEGSKA in the germline V gene (reference sequence). In DNA form, the CDR3 reads TGCAGTGCTAGAGACTCAAAGGTCCACGAGCAGTACTTC. Its translation: CSARDSKVHEQYF.

This clonotype is labeled as large. The chain has TRBV27 and TRBJ2-1, with D tentatively TRBD2 (6 bases). Germline V gives CDR1 MNHEY, CDR2 SMNVEV (reference sequence). CDR3 length equals 17 residues. Trimming pared 5 bases from V and 10 bases from J, leaving 27 bases between. CDR3 protein: CASSPSGGLVFIGEQFF. As DNA, the CDR3 is TGTGCCAGCAGTCCGAGTGGAGGGTTGGTATTCATCGGGGAGCAGTTCTTC.

This clonotype occurred many times. V is TRBV7-2 and J is TRBJ1-5; D gene ambiguous. Per the germline V gene, CDR1 is SGHTA and CDR2 is FQGNSA. This CDR3 region has 15 residues. The V end lost 4 bases, the J end lost 6 bases, and 16 bases lay between the germline ends. CDR3 DNA sequence: TGTGCCAGCAGCTGGGGAGGGCAGCTCTCTCAGCCCCAGCATTTT. This sequence encodes CASSWGGQLSQPQHF.

This clonotype is medium-sized (0.01 to 0.1%) within its sample. The chain carries TRBV10-3 and TRBJ2-3; D perhaps matches TRBD2 (5 bases). The ends were cut back, 3 bases at V and 2 bases at J, with 12 bases in the middle. Germline V CDR1 and CDR2: ENHRY, SYGVKD. This CDR3 region has 15 residues. CDR3 sequence reads: CAISEYGSVTDTQYF. For the CDR3, the DNA is TGTGCCATCAGTGAATATGGTAGCGTCACAGATACGCAGTATTTT.

Judged by abundance, this clonotype is large. Sequence at one end of the junction differs from germline and may be a read error. CDR3 sequence reads: CASSQGAASMDF. DNA for the CDR3: TGTGCCAGCAGCCAAGGGGCAGCTAGTATGGACTTC. The chain joins TRBV4-2 to TRBJ2-7, with D hard to call. The CDR3 totals 12 residues. CDR1 and CDR2 from the germline V gene are LGHNA and YNFKEQ.

By share, this clonotype counts as medium-sized (0.01 to 0.1%). The V call is TRBV29-1, the J call TRBJ2-3, with D hard to call. CDR1 and CDR2 from the germline V gene are SQVTM and ANQGSEA. With 0 bases removed from V and 4 bases from J, the gap between germline ends came to 5 bases. This CDR3 region has 12 residues. CDR3 residues: CSVEEVADTQYF. The CDR3 region has the DNA TGCAGCGTTGAAGAGGTAGCAGATACGCAGTATTTT.

The table lists this clonotype with a few counts. The J gene is TRBJ2-5, the V gene TRBV28; a weak D match, TRBD1 (5 bases). V lost 2 bases to trimming and J lost 1 base, with 5 bases between them. Per germline, CDR1 MDHEN and CDR2 SYDVKM. CDR3 length: 13 residues. The CDR3 reads CASSLRGQETQYF. The DNA of the CDR3 is TGTGCCAGCAGTTTAAGGGGCCAAGAGACCCAGTACTTC. The full variable domain, its missing parts supplied by reference TRBV28 and TRBJ2-5, is DVKVTQSSRYLVKRTGEKVFLECVQDMDHENMFWYRQDPGLGLRLIYFSYDVKMKEKGDIPEGYSVSREKKERFSLILESASTNQTSMYLCASSLRGQETQYFGPGTRLLVL.

This clonotype was counted ten times or more. The chain employs TRBV27 and TRBJ2-2, with 10 bases fitting TRBD1. The CDR3 length is 16 residues. V was pared by 1 base and J by 4 bases, with 3 bases of the junction left unmatched. The germline V gene encodes CDR1 MNHEY and CDR2 SMNVEV (reference sequence). The CDR3 region is CASSLLGTGATGELFF. CDR3 coding DNA: TGTGCCAGCAGTTTATTGGGGACAGGGGCCACCGGGGAGCTGTTTTTT.

By share, this clonotype counts as medium-sized. This sequence joins TRBV24-1 and TRBJ1-5; D uncertain. The germline V gene has CDR1 KGHDR and CDR2 SFDVKD. The CDR3 loop spans 14 amino acids. V gave up 0 bases and J gave up 0 bases, with 2 bases separating them. Here the CDR3 DNA reads TGTGCCACCAGTGATTTGTTTAGCAATCAGCCCCAGCATTTT. Translation: CATSDLFSNQPQHF.

This sequence joins TRBV24-1 and TRBJ2-3; tentative D call: TRBD1 (6 bases). The CDR3 loop spans 13 amino acids. The germline V gene has CDR1 KGHDR and CDR2 SFDVKD. Trimming shortened V by 6 bases and J by 8 bases, and 14 bases separated the two germline ends. Here the CDR3 DNA reads TGTGCCACCAGTATTAATCTAGGGGGTACGCAGTATTTT. It specifies CATSINLGGTQYF.

This clonotype was observed a handful of times. The chain has TRBV19 and TRBJ1-1; 7 bases are a match to TRBD1. The CDR3 runs 15 residues. V shed 3 bases, J shed 2 bases, and the junction held 6 bases outside the gene matches. Germline V gene lookup returns CDR1 LNHDA and CDR2 SQIVND (reference sequence). Here the CDR3 DNA reads TGTGCCAGTAGTATCGGGAGGGGGCTTAACACTGAAGCTTTCTTT. It encodes CASSIGRGLNTEAFF.

This clonotype was seen at least ten times. The chain links TRBV7-9 to TRBJ2-1, with 12 bases lining up with TRBD2. J gave up 10 bases and V 5 bases, and 9 bases lay outside the gene matches. In germline, CDR1 is SEHNR, CDR2 FQNEAQ (reference sequence). This CDR3 region has 15 residues. DNA of the CDR3: TGTGCCAGCAGCCGAACTAGCGGGAGGTCAAACGAGCAGTTCTTC. As protein: CASSRTSGRSNEQFF.

This clonotype appeared a few times. The chain links TRBV6-1 to TRBJ1-5; D may be TRBD1 (5 bases). V was pared by 7 bases and J by 7 bases, with 11 bases between. CDR3 size: 12 residues. CDR1 is MNHNS and CDR2 is SASEGT in the germline V gene. DNA of the CDR3: TGTGCCAGCACCGAGGGGTACCAGCCCCAGCATTTT. Its translation: CASTEGYQPQHF.

This clonotype was counted many times. The chain uses TRBV24-1 and TRBJ2-3, with D perhaps being TRBD1 or TRBD2 (5 bases each). The CDR3 spans 16 residues. V lost 0 bases and J 0 bases, leaving 9 bases between the germline ends. The germline CDR1 and CDR2 sequences are KGHDR and SFDVKD. In nucleotides, the CDR3 is TGTGCCACCAGTGATTTGGTGGGGGTGAGCACAGATACGCAGTATTTT. This gives the protein CATSDLVGVSTDTQYF.

In its sample, this clonotype is medium-sized. V gene TRBV12-3 or TRBV12-4 combines with J gene TRBJ1-1, with D perhaps TRBD1 (5 bases). V was pared by 5 bases and J by 3 bases, with 16 bases between. CDR3 length equals 15 residues. The CDR3 nucleotides are TGTGCCAGCAGTGCAGGGAGTTTGGTGTACACTGAAGCTTTCTTT. This gives the protein CASSAGSLVYTEAFF.

The sample holds many counts of this clonotype. J is TRBJ2-7 and V is TRBV4-2; no reliable D call. V shed 4 bases and J shed 0 bases, with 7 bases lying between them. Germline CDR1 LGHNA, CDR2 YNFKEQ. There are 13 residues in the CDR3. CDR3 sequence: CASSPHSSYEQYF. In DNA, the CDR3 is TGTGCCAGCAGCCCCCACAGCTCCTACGAGCAGTACTTC.

This clonotype was found many times. J is TRBJ2-7 and V is TRBV27, with D possibly being TRBD1 (6 bases). This CDR3 region has 15 residues. From germline, CDR1 is MNHEY and CDR2 SMNVEV (reference sequence). The V gene lost 1 base and the J gene lost 0 bases, with 10 bases spanning the gap. The CDR3 region is CASSLYVDSSYEQYF. For the CDR3, the DNA is TGTGCCAGCAGTTTATATGTGGACAGCTCCTACGAGCAGTACTTC.

This clonotype occurred many times. The V and J genes are TRBV13 and TRBJ2-5; D possibly corresponds to TRBD2 (7 bases). V lost 2 bases to trimming and J lost 5 bases, with 12 bases between them. Germline-derived CDR1 and CDR2 are PRHDT and FYEKMQ (reference sequence). The CDR3 is 14 residues long. CDR3 coding DNA: TGTGCCAGCAGCTTATGGGGGGGCGAGGAGACCCAGTACTTC. This translates into CASSLWGGEETQYF.